This TCR beta chain was found in a study of blood T cell repertoires in COVID-19. Overall study context: Researchers got acute and convalescent COVID-19 samples from the United States, Italy and Spain.

A single count supports this clone. Sequenced by immunoSEQ multiplex PCR; TCRdb stores in-frame clones only, minus some. The sample includes about 270,000 clones, approximately 83% of them seen just once. V shed 6 bases and J shed 5 bases, with 19 bases lying between them. The CDR3 contains 15 residues. CDR1 is SNHLY and CDR2 is FYNNEI in the germline V gene. V usage is TRBV2 and J usage is TRBJ2-5; D uncertain. The sequenced sample was peripheral blood. This clonotype was obtained from a woman aged 65 to 85 with acute or convalescent COVID-19. Here the CDR3 DNA reads TGTGCCAGCAGCTCCGAACTTCGGGTCGCGGAGACCCAGTACTTC. Its translation: CASSSELRVAETQYF.